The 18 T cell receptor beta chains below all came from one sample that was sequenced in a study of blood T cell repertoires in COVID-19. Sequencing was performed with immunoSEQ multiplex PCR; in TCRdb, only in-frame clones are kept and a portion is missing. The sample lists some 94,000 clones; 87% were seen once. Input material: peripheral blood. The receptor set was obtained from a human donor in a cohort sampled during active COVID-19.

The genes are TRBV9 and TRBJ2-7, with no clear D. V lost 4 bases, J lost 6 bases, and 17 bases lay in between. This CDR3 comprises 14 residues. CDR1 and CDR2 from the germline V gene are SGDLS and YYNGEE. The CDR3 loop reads CASSPGLGPIEQYF. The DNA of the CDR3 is TGTGCCAGCAGCCCAGGCCTGGGCCCAATCGAGCAGTACTTC.

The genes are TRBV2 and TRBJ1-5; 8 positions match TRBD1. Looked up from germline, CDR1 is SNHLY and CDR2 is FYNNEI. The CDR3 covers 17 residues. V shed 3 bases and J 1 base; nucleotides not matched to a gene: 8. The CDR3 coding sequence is TGTGCCAGCAGTGACCTAGGCAGGGGGCGAAGCAATCAGCCCCAGCATTTT. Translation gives CASSDLGRGRSNQPQHF. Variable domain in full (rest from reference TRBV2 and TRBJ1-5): EPEVTQTPSHQVTQMGQEVILRCVPISNHLYFYWYRQILGQKVEFLVSFYNNEISEKSEIFDDQFSVERPDGSNFTLKIRSTKLEDSAMYFCASSDLGRGRSNQPQHFGDGTRLSIL.

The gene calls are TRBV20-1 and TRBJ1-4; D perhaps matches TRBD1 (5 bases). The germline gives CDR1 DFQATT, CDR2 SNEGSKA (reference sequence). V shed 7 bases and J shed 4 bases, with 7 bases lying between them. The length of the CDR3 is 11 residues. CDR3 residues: CSVRVNEKLFF. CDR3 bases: TGCAGTGTCAGGGTTAATGAAAAACTGTTTTTT.

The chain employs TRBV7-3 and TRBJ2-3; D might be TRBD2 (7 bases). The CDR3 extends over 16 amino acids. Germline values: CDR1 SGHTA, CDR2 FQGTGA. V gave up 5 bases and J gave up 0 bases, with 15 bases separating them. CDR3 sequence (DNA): TGTGCCAGCAGCGCCAGGGGAGGGGTGAGCACAGATACGCAGTATTTT. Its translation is CASSARGGVSTDTQYF.

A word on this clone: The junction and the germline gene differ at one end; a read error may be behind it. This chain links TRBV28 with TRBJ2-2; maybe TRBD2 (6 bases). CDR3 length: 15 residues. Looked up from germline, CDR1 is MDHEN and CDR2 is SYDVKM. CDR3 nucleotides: TGTGCCACCACCCCTGGGACGGGAGACACCGGGAAGCTGTTTTTT. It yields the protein CATTPGTGDTGKLFF.

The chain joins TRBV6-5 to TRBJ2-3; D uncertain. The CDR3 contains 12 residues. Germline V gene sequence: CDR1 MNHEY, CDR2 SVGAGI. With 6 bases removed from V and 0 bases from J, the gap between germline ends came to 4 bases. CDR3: CASSSSTDTQYF. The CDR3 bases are TGTGCCAGCAGCTCCAGCACAGATACGCAGTATTTT.

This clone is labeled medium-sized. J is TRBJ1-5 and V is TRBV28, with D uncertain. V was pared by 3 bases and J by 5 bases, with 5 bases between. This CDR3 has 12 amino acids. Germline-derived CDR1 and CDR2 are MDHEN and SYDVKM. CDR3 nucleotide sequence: TGTGCCAGCAGTTTCAGCGATCAGCCCCAGCATTTT. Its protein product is CASSFSDQPQHF.

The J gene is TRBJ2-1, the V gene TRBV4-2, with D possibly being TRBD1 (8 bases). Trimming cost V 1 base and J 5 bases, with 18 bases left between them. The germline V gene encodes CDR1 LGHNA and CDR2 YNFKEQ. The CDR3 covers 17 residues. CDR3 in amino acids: CASSQVHRGGRHNEQFF. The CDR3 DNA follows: TGTGCCAGCAGCCAAGTCCACAGGGGGGGTCGACACAATGAGCAGTTCTTC.

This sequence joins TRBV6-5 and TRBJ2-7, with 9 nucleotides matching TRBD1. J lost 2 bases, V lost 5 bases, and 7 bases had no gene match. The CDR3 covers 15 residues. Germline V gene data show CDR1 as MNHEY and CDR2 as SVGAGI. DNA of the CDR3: TGTGCCAGCAGTCAGGCGGACAGGGGTGCCTACGAGCAGTACTTC. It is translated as CASSQADRGAYEQYF.

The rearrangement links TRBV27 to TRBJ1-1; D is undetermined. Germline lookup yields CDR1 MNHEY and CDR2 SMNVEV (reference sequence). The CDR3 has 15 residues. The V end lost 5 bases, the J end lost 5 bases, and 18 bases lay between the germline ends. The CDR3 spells CASSVRRGGLTEAFF. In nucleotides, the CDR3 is TGTGCCAGCAGTGTAAGAAGAGGAGGGCTAACTGAAGCTTTCTTT.

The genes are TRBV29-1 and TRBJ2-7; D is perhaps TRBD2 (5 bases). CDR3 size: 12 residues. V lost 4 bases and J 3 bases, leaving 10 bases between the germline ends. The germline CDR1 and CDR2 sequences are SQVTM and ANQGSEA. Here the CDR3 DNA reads TGCAGCGTTGGGGGAGCGCGCTACGAGCAGTACTTC. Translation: CSVGGARYEQYF.

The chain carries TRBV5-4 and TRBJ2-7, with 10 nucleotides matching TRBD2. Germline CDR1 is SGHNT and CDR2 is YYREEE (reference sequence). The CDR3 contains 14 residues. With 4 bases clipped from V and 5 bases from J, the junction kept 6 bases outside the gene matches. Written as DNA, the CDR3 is TGTGCCAGCAGCCCCCAGCGGGAGGGGGACGAGCAGTACTTC. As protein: CASSPQREGDEQYF.

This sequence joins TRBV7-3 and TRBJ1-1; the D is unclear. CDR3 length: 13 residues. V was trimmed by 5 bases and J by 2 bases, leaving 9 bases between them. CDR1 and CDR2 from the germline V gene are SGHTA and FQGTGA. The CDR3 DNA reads TGTGCCAGCAGCCCGAGGCTCAACACTGAAGCTTTCTTT. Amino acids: CASSPRLNTEAFF.

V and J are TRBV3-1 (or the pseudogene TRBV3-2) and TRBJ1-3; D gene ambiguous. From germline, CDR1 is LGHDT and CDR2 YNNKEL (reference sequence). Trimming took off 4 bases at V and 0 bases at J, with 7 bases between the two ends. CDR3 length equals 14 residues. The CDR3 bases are TGTGCCAGCAGCCCCCTAGACTCTGGAAACACCATATATTTT. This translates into CASSPLDSGNTIYF.

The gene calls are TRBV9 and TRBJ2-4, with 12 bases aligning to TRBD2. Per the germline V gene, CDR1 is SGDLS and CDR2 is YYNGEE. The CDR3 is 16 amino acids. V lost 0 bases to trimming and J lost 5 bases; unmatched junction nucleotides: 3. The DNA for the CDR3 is TGTGCCAGCAGCGTAGACTGGACTAGCGGGGAAAACATTCAGTACTTC. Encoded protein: CASSVDWTSGENIQYF. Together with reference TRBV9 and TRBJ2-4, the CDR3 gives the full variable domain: DSGVTQTPKHLITATGQRVTLRCSPRSGDLSVYWYQQSLDQGLQFLIQYYNGEERAKGNILERFSAQQFPDLHSELNLSSLELGDSALYFCASSVDWTSGENIQYFGAGTRLSVL.

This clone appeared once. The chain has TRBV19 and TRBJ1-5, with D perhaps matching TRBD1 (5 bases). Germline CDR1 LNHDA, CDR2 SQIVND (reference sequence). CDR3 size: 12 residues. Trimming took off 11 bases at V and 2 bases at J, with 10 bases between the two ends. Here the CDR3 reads CAGGTGNQPQHF. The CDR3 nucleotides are TGTGCCGGGGGGACGGGCAATCAGCCCCAGCATTTT. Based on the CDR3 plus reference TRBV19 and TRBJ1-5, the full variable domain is DGGITQSPKYLFRKEGQNVTLSCEQNLNHDAMYWYRQDPGQGLRLIYYSQIVNDFQKGDIAEGYSVSREKKESFPLTVTSAQKNPTAFYLCAGGTGNQPQHFGDGTRLSIL.

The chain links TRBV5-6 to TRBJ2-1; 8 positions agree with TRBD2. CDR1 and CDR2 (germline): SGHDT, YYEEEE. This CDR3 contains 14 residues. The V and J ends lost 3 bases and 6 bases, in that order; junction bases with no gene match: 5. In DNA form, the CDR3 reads TGTGCCAGCAGCTATGCGGGAGGCTTCAATGAGCAGTTCTTC. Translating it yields CASSYAGGFNEQFF.

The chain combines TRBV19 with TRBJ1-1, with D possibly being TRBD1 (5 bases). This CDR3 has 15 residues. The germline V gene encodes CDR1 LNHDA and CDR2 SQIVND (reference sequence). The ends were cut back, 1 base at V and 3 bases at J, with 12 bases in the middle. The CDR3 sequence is CASSIGRSRDTEAFF. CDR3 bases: TGTGCCAGTAGTATAGGAAGAAGCAGGGACACTGAAGCTTTCTTT.